This T cell receptor (beta chain) was found in a study of radiation and T cells in renal cell carcinoma. V gave up 4 bases and J gave up 4 bases, with 20 bases separating them. Per the germline V gene, CDR1 is MGHDK and CDR2 is SYGVNS. The CDR3 consists of 17 residues. Time point specified: baseline pretreatment blood. Treatment defined: 15 Gy SBRT to primary tumor, nephrectomy 4 weeks later. Here immunoSEQ multiplex PCR was the method, and the copy in TCRdb shows in-frame clones only, minus some. The table shows approximately 150,000 clones, with roughly 90% occurring only once. The chain links TRBV25-1 to TRBJ1-3, with D possibly matching TRBD1 (5 bases). This sequence was found in a woman between 65 and 79 years old with renal cell carcinoma. The source was blood, collected from a patient whose treatment included radiotherapy and nephrectomy. Here the CDR3 DNA reads TGTGCCAGCAGTGGACAGCACTCATCCCGGGGGGGAAACACCATATATTTT. Translation: CASSGQHSSRGGNTIYF.